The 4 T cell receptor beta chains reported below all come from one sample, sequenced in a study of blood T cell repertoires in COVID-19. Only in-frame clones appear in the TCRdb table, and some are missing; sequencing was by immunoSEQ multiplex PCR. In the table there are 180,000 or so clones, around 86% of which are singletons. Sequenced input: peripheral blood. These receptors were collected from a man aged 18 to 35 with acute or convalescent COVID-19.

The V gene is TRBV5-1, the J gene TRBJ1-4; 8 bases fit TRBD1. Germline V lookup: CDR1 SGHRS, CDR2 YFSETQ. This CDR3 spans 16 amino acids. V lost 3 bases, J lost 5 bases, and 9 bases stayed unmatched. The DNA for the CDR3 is TGCGCCAGCAGCTCCCATACAGGGGGAAGGAATGAAAAACTGTTTTTT. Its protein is CASSSHTGGRNEKLFF.

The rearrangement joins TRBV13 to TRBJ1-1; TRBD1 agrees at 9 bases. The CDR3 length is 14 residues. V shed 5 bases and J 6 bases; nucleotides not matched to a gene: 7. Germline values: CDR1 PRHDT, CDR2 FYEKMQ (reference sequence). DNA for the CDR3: TGTGCCAGCAGCACGACGCGACAGGGGGCTGAAGCTTTCTTT. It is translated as CASSTTRQGAEAFF. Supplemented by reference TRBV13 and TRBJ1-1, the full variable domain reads AAGVIQSPRHLIKEKRETATLKCYPIPRHDTVYWYQQGPGQDPQFLISFYEKMQSDKGSIPDRFSAQQFSDYHSELNMSSLELGDSALYFCASSTTRQGAEAFFGQGTRLTVV.

In nucleotides, the CDR3 is TGTGCCAGCAGCGTAGCGGGACAGGCCCCCTATGGCTACACCTTC. This encodes CASSVAGQAPYGYTF. This chain uses TRBV9 with TRBJ1-2, with 8 bases matching TRBD1. Germline V lookup: CDR1 SGDLS, CDR2 YYNGEE. The CDR3 totals 15 residues. V shed 0 bases, J shed 4 bases, and the junction held 5 bases outside the gene matches.

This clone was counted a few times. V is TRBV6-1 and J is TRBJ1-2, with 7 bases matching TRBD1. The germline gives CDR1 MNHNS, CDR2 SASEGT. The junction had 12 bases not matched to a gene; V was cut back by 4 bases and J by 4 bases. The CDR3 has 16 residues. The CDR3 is CASSATQGGYGYGYTF. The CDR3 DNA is TGTGCCAGCAGTGCGACCCAGGGGGGATACGGCTATGGCTACACCTTC.